The next 17 T cell receptor beta chains were all read from a single sample in a study of shared clonotypes between healthy human individuals. TCRdb's copy holds only in-frame clones and misses some; the assay was immunoSEQ multiplex PCR. The sample lists 1,500,000 or so clones, around 98.5% seen once, with about 0.34% in the top ten. The source material was naive CD4+ T cells sorted from blood. Subset: CD45RA+ positively selected. Receptor source: a man aged 25 to 40 in good health.

The gene calls are TRBV28 and TRBJ1-2, with D hard to call. Per germline, CDR1 MDHEN and CDR2 SYDVKM. Trimming shortened V by 8 bases and J by 4 bases, and 14 bases separated the two germline ends. The CDR3 is made up of 13 amino acids. Here the CDR3 DNA reads TGTGCCAGCCTCTCAATCAGTTTCTATGGCTACACCTTC. This sequence encodes CASLSISFYGYTF.

The chain is built from TRBV14 and TRBJ2-5; 7 bases map to TRBD1. The CDR3 has 14 residues. Germline V gives CDR1 SGHDN, CDR2 FVKESK. Trimming removed 5 bases from V and 5 bases from J; junction bases left unmatched: 8. Here the CDR3 reads CASSLGQPGETQYF. In DNA, the CDR3 is TGTGCCAGCAGCTTGGGACAGCCGGGGGAGACCCAGTACTTC.

This chain uses TRBV29-1 with TRBJ2-1, with TRBD2 matching 13 bases. The ends lost 7 bases at V and 2 bases at J; junction bases unmatched: 5. The CDR3 totals 15 residues. CDR1 is SQVTM, CDR2 ANQGSEA, per germline. CDR3 in DNA: TGCAGCGGCAGACTAGCGGGAGGTCCCTACAATGAGCAGTTCTTC. Its translation is CSGRLAGGPYNEQFF.

The rearrangement links TRBV10-3 to TRBJ2-3; D gene uncertain. CDR1 is ENHRY and CDR2 is SYGVKD in the germline V gene. This CDR3 region has 11 residues. V lost 0 bases and J lost 8, with 3 bases in between. The CDR3: CAISESSTQYF. Written as DNA, the CDR3 is TGTGCCATCAGTGAGTCGAGTACGCAGTATTTT.

A word on this clone: This sample includes further DNA sequences coding for the same CDR3. The chain uses TRBV15 and TRBJ2-7; D is ambiguous. The germline V and J ends were trimmed by 0 bases and 4 bases, with 7 bases remaining between them. Germline loops: CDR1 LNHNV, CDR2 YYDKDF (reference sequence). The CDR3 runs 13 residues. CDR3 loop: CATSRDYLYEQYF. The CDR3 DNA reads TGTGCCACCAGCAGAGATTATCTGTACGAGCAGTACTTC.

The V call is TRBV30, the J call TRBJ1-3; D remains ambiguous. V dropped 8 bases and J dropped 4 bases, with 6 bases sitting between them. Germline V gives CDR1 GTSNPN, CDR2 SVGIG (reference sequence). This CDR3 comprises 10 residues. Written as DNA, the CDR3 is TGTGCCCGAGGGGGAAACACCATATATTTT. Translating it yields CARGGNTIYF.

This clone has just one count. V usage is TRBV27 and J usage is TRBJ1-5, with D possibly TRBD1 on 6 matching bases. V was trimmed by 1 base and J by 7 bases, leaving 17 bases between them. The germline V gene encodes CDR1 MNHEY and CDR2 SMNVEV (reference sequence). The CDR3 sequence is 16 residues long. The CDR3 sequence is CASSLLNPGVSQPQHF. The CDR3 DNA follows: TGTGCCAGCAGTTTATTAAATCCAGGGGTTAGCCAGCCCCAGCATTTT.

This rearrangement joins TRBV4-3 to TRBJ2-7; 8 bases align to TRBD1. The germline gives CDR1 LGHNA, CDR2 YSLEER. This CDR3 region has 14 residues. After removal of 4 bases from V and 0 bases from J, the junction contained 2 bases not matched to a gene. The CDR3 region is CASSRDRRSYEQYF. CDR3 DNA: TGCGCCAGCAGCCGGGACAGGCGCTCCTACGAGCAGTACTTC.

This sequence joins TRBV7-2 and TRBJ2-7, with TRBD2 matching 8 bases. Germline-derived CDR1 and CDR2 are SGHTA and FQGNSA. The CDR3 runs 15 residues. Unmatched junction bases numbered 6, after V lost 5 bases and J lost 0 bases. This CDR3 is CASSRESGSSYEQYF. The CDR3 DNA reads TGTGCCAGCAGCCGTGAGAGCGGGAGCTCCTACGAGCAGTACTTC.

V and J are TRBV6-5 and TRBJ2-2, with D uncertain. V lost 3 bases and J lost 4, with 9 bases in between. CDR3 length: 14 amino acids. The V gene's germline CDR1 is MNHEY and CDR2 SVGAGI. CDR3 protein: CASSYVKGTGELFF. DNA of the CDR3: TGTGCCAGCAGTTATGTTAAGGGCACCGGGGAGCTGTTTTTT.

The chain links TRBV29-1 to TRBJ2-3; D unresolved. The CDR3 loop spans 15 amino acids. Germline assignment: CDR1 SQVTM and CDR2 ANQGSEA. V was pared by 1 base and J by 2 bases, with 13 bases between. The CDR3 region has the DNA TGCAGCGTTGAAGGGGGTCCCTATACCACAGATACGCAGTATTTT. Its protein is CSVEGGPYTTDTQYF.

This clone showed up just once. The chain has TRBV19 and TRBJ2-2; weak D call: TRBD1 (6 bases). Germline V lookup: CDR1 LNHDA, CDR2 SQIVND (reference sequence). The CDR3 has 15 amino acids. Trimming took off 4 bases at V and 0 bases at J, with 9 bases between the two ends. For the CDR3, the DNA is TGTGCCAGTAGTAAGGACAGACCGAACACCGGGGAGCTGTTTTTT. As protein: CASSKDRPNTGELFF.

The chain joins TRBV6-5 to TRBJ1-2, with 8 bases matching TRBD1. Germline V gives CDR1 MNHEY, CDR2 SVGAGI. V gave up 6 bases and J gave up 8 bases; unmatched junction bases: 8. The CDR3 has 13 amino acids. CDR3 in amino acids: CASRGQGGLGYTF. The CDR3 nucleotides read TGTGCCAGCAGAGGACAGGGAGGTCTCGGCTACACCTTC.

In DNA form, the CDR3 reads TGTGCCAGCATCAGGGGGGGCGCATCCTATGGCTACACCTTC. As protein: CASIRGGASYGYTF. J is TRBJ1-2 and V is TRBV6-6; 7 positions match TRBD1. Germline V lookup: CDR1 MNHNY, CDR2 SVGAGI (reference sequence). There are 14 residues in the CDR3. J was trimmed by 4 bases and V by 7 bases; bases with no gene match: 9.

This clone was seen just once. The J gene is TRBJ1-2, the V gene TRBV28; 9 bases agree with TRBD1. CDR3 length: 13 amino acids. In germline, CDR1 is MDHEN, CDR2 SYDVKM. V trimming: 6 bases; J trimming: 5 bases; junction bases outside the gene matches: 4. The CDR3 DNA is TGTGCCAGCAGGCCGGGACAGGGATATGGCTACACCTTC. Encoded protein: CASRPGQGYGYTF.

This clone was seen a single time. This chain joins TRBV15 and TRBJ2-5; maybe TRBD2 (6 bases). CDR1 and CDR2 (germline): LNHNV, YYDKDF (reference sequence). The CDR3 covers 16 residues. V was pared by 0 bases and J by 5 bases, with 16 bases between. The CDR3 bases are TGTGCCACCAGCAGAGATCGCGGGATTGTAAGGGAGACCCAGTACTTC. It specifies CATSRDRGIVRETQYF.

The chain has TRBV7-9 and TRBJ2-5; 10 bases agree with TRBD1. There are 16 residues in the CDR3. V lost 3 bases to trimming and J lost 0 bases; unmatched junction nucleotides: 4. Germline assignment: CDR1 SEHNR and CDR2 FQNEAQ (reference sequence). Here the CDR3 reads CASSLRDRGYQETQYF. The CDR3 DNA is TGTGCCAGCAGCTTGAGGGACAGGGGTTACCAAGAGACCCAGTACTTC.